The TCR beta chain under discussion was sequenced for a study of blood T cell repertoires in COVID-19. On the study more broadly: In each case, the material was cDNA or gDNA derived from T cells, B-cell-depleted T cells, or PBMCs.

The CDR3 runs 20 residues. The V and J ends lost 5 bases and 2 bases, in that order; junction bases with no gene match: 20. The V gene's germline CDR1 is PRHDT and CDR2 FYEKMQ (reference sequence). Sequencing was performed with immunoSEQ multiplex PCR; in TCRdb, only in-frame clones are kept and a portion is missing. The sample carries under 50,000 clones, approximately 86% recorded once. This receptor was identified in a man aged 40-55 years with active COVID-19. Sequenced material: peripheral blood. This chain uses TRBV13 with TRBJ2-7; TRBD2 matches 11 bases. The CDR3 nucleotides read TGTGCCAGCAGCCGTCACGAACTAACCGGGACTAGCGGAGATCCCTACGAGCAGTACTTC. Translating gives CASSRHELTGTSGDPYEQYF.